These T cell receptor beta chains were read from a single sample in a study of T cells after posttransplantation cyclophosphamide. Here immunoSEQ multiplex PCR was the method, and the copy in TCRdb shows in-frame clones only, minus some. Observed are about 30,000 clones, no singletons, with the top ten taking 2.7%. The sample was PBMCs. The receptors here all came from a woman aged 55-70 years in good health, CMV-negative, and a related stem cell transplant donor. Both conserved end residues are part of each CDR3. D genes are given only for firm matches. Some rows mark clone size as missing; the rest say once, few, many or name a class of expanded clone.

cdr3_nt: TGTGCCAGCAGCCCTACTAGCGGGAGCTACAATGAGCAGTTCTTC
cdr3_aa: CASSPTSGSYNEQFF
d_call: TRBD2
j_call: TRBJ2-1
clone_size: many
v_call: TRBV7-9

cdr3_nt: TGTGCCAGCCTCTGGGGCAGGGGGCGCAGCACAGATACGCAGTATTTT
cdr3_aa: CASLWGRGRSTDTQYF
d_call: TRBD1
j_call: TRBJ2-3
clone_size: many
v_call: TRBV5-6

cdr3_nt: TGTGCCAGCAGATTCCGGACAGGGGGTCAGCCCCAGCATTTT
cdr3_aa: CASRFRTGGQPQHF
d_call: TRBD1
j_call: TRBJ1-5
clone_size: .
v_call: TRBV5-6

cdr3_nt: TGTGCCAGCAGCCCCCGTCCGGACAGGGCGAATTCACCCCTCCACTTT
cdr3_aa: CASSPRPDRANSPLHF
d_call: TRBD1
j_call: TRBJ1-6
clone_size: few
v_call: TRBV9

cdr3_nt: TGTGCCAGCAGGAGCCGGGACAGAGTTTATGGCTACACCTTC
cdr3_aa: CASRSRDRVYGYTF
d_call: TRBD1
j_call: TRBJ1-2
clone_size: many
v_call: TRBV28

cdr3_nt: TGTGCCAGCAGCCTGAACCCCAGCGGGAGCCCCTACAATGAGCAGTTCTTC
cdr3_aa: CASSLNPSGSPYNEQFF
d_call: TRBD2
j_call: TRBJ2-1
clone_size: many
v_call: TRBV11-2

cdr3_nt: TGTGCCAGCATCGTAAGCTGGCCGGGTGAAGCTTTCTTT
cdr3_aa: CASIVSWPGEAFF
d_call: .
j_call: TRBJ1-1
clone_size: many
v_call: TRBV28

cdr3_nt: TGCGCCAGCAGGAACTCTTGGGGGCGTTGGGAGTTTAACTATGGCTACACCTTC
cdr3_aa: CASRNSWGRWEFNYGYTF
d_call: .
j_call: TRBJ1-2
clone_size: many
v_call: TRBV10-1

cdr3_nt: TGCGCCAGCAGCTCACAGGGTAGGGGTGGCTACACCTTC
cdr3_aa: CASSSQGRGGYTF
d_call: .
j_call: TRBJ1-2
clone_size: many
v_call: TRBV5-1

cdr3_nt: TGTGCCAGCAGCTTGGAAGGGGGAGTAATTAATGAGCAGTTCTTC
cdr3_aa: CASSLEGGVINEQFF
d_call: .
j_call: TRBJ2-1
clone_size: many
v_call: TRBV5-4

cdr3_nt: TGTGCCAGCAGTTTATCCCGACAGGCCCGGGAGGCTTTCTTT
cdr3_aa: CASSLSRQAREAFF
d_call: .
j_call: TRBJ1-1
clone_size: many
v_call: TRBV27

cdr3_nt: TGTGCCAGTTCGTTTAGCGGGAGTGGCCCCTACGAGCAGTACTTC
cdr3_aa: CASSFSGSGPYEQYF
d_call: TRBD2
j_call: TRBJ2-7
clone_size: many
v_call: TRBV28

cdr3_nt: TGTGCCAGCAGCCCACCCGGGCGGGGGGGTTACAATGAGCAGTTCTTC
cdr3_aa: CASSPPGRGGYNEQFF
d_call: TRBD2
j_call: TRBJ2-1
clone_size: many
v_call: TRBV7-2

cdr3_nt: TGCAGCGTTATTCCAGGGGGCTATGGCTACACCTTC
cdr3_aa: CSVIPGGYGYTF
d_call: TRBD1
j_call: TRBJ1-2
clone_size: .
v_call: TRBV29-1

cdr3_nt: TGTGCCAGCAGTGAAGCGCTACTACTAGCGTTGTACAATGAGCAGTTCTTC
cdr3_aa: CASSEALLLALYNEQFF
d_call: TRBD2
j_call: TRBJ2-1
clone_size: many
v_call: TRBV2

cdr3_nt: TGTGCCATCATGACAGGGGTTGATACGCAGTATTTT
cdr3_aa: CAIMTGVDTQYF
d_call: TRBD1
j_call: TRBJ2-3
clone_size: many
v_call: TRBV10-3

cdr3_nt: TGCGCCAGCAGCCGTGGGACTAGCGGAGTCTACGAGCAGTACTTC
cdr3_aa: CASSRGTSGVYEQYF
d_call: TRBD2
j_call: TRBJ2-7
clone_size: many
v_call: TRBV5-1

cdr3_nt: TGTGCCAGCTCACCAAGGGCAGGAAGCAATCCCTCCTACGAGCAGTACTTC
cdr3_aa: CASSPRAGSNPSYEQYF
d_call: .
j_call: TRBJ2-7
clone_size: many
v_call: TRBV18

cdr3_nt: TGTGCCAGCAGGGGGGACAGGGCCCCAACCTACGAGCAGTACTTC
cdr3_aa: CASRGDRAPTYEQYF
d_call: TRBD1
j_call: TRBJ2-7
clone_size: many
v_call: TRBV6-5

cdr3_nt: TGCGCCAGCTCAATTTCCGGGGGGCCCAAAGAGACCCAGTACTTC
cdr3_aa: CASSISGGPKETQYF
d_call: .
j_call: TRBJ2-5
clone_size: few
v_call: TRBV5-1

cdr3_nt: TGTGCCAGCAGCTTGGTCCCCGGGGACAATGAGCAGTTCTTC
cdr3_aa: CASSLVPGDNEQFF
d_call: .
j_call: TRBJ2-1
clone_size: many
v_call: TRBV5-6

cdr3_nt: TGCGCCAGCAGCTGGACCGGGACAGGGTCAGAAGATACGCAGTATTTT
cdr3_aa: CASSWTGTGSEDTQYF
d_call: TRBD1
j_call: TRBJ2-3
clone_size: many
v_call: TRBV5-1

cdr3_nt: TGTGCCAGCAGTTTAGTCGGGACTAGCCTCATCAATGAGCAGTTCTTC
cdr3_aa: CASSLVGTSLINEQFF
d_call: TRBD2
j_call: TRBJ2-1
clone_size: many
v_call: TRBV27

cdr3_nt: TGTGCCAGCAGTTTTCCAGGGGGGTACACTGAAGCTTTCTTT
cdr3_aa: CASSFPGGYTEAFF
d_call: TRBD1
j_call: TRBJ1-1
clone_size: .
v_call: TRBV7-3

cdr3_nt: TGCGCCAGCAGCTTGACCGGGACAGGGGGACCTGCCGGGGAGCTGTTTTTT
cdr3_aa: CASSLTGTGGPAGELFF
d_call: TRBD1
j_call: TRBJ2-2
clone_size: many
v_call: TRBV5-1

cdr3_nt: TGTGCCAGCAGCCCCAGGGGGACAGGGATCCACGAGCAGTACTTC
cdr3_aa: CASSPRGTGIHEQYF
d_call: TRBD1
j_call: TRBJ2-7
clone_size: many
v_call: TRBV11-2

cdr3_nt: TGTGCCATCTCGGACAGGCCCTACGAGCAGTACTTC
cdr3_aa: CAISDRPYEQYF
d_call: TRBD1
j_call: TRBJ2-7
clone_size: few
v_call: TRBV7-8

cdr3_nt: TGTGCCAGCAGTCAAACTGGACAGTCGACCGAGCAGTACTTC
cdr3_aa: CASSQTGQSTEQYF
d_call: .
j_call: TRBJ2-7
clone_size: many
v_call: TRBV7-3

cdr3_nt: TGTGCCAGCAGCTTCTGGAACACTGAAGCTTTCTTT
cdr3_aa: CASSFWNTEAFF
d_call: .
j_call: TRBJ1-1
clone_size: many
v_call: TRBV5-4

cdr3_nt: TGTGCCAGCAAAGAGACAGGGGGCCACAATGAGCAGTTCTTC
cdr3_aa: CASKETGGHNEQFF
d_call: TRBD1
j_call: TRBJ2-1
clone_size: few
v_call: TRBV2

cdr3_nt: TGTGCCAGCAGTGAAGGTTGGGACAGGGTAGTTTCGGAGACCCAGTACTTC
cdr3_aa: CASSEGWDRVVSETQYF
d_call: TRBD1
j_call: TRBJ2-5
clone_size: many
v_call: TRBV6-1

cdr3_nt: TGCAGCGTTGGCGGAGGGGACACTGAAGCTTTCTTT
cdr3_aa: CSVGGGDTEAFF
d_call: .
j_call: TRBJ1-1
clone_size: .
v_call: TRBV29-1

cdr3_nt: TGTGCCAGCAGCTGGGGAGGGGGCTATAATTCACCCCTCCACTTT
cdr3_aa: CASSWGGGYNSPLHF
d_call: .
j_call: TRBJ1-6
clone_size: many
v_call: TRBV5-4

cdr3_nt: TGTGCCAGCCCCGTAATAGGGGACAATGAGCAGTTCTTC
cdr3_aa: CASPVIGDNEQFF
d_call: .
j_call: TRBJ2-1
clone_size: many
v_call: TRBV7-9

cdr3_nt: TGTGCCAGCTCCCAAAGCGGCCCAGGAGACAATGAGCAGTTCTTC
cdr3_aa: CASSQSGPGDNEQFF
d_call: .
j_call: TRBJ2-1
clone_size: many
v_call: TRBV18

cdr3_nt: TGTGCCAGCAGCCGCGGACAGGGGAGGAACTATGGCTACACCTTC
cdr3_aa: CASSRGQGRNYGYTF
d_call: TRBD1
j_call: TRBJ1-2
clone_size: many
v_call: TRBV14

cdr3_nt: TGTGCCAGCAGGGCCGGGACTAGCGGGAGGTCCGGGGAGACCCAGTACTTC
cdr3_aa: CASRAGTSGRSGETQYF
d_call: TRBD2
j_call: TRBJ2-5
clone_size: few
v_call: TRBV7-3